What follows are 19 T cell receptor beta chains derived from one specimen sequenced in a study of CD8 T cells in ankylosing spondylitis. Regarding the study as a whole: One TCR beta motif, made up of fewer than 10 highly homologous variants, appeared characteristic of ankylosing spondylitis blood.

Antigen specificity for these receptors is unknown. One entry per CDR3 protein results from TCRdb running MiXCR on the 5' RACE reads. Among about 330,000 distinct CDR3 sequences, 8% were seen once, and the ten largest hold just over 14%. Specimen: blood, either unsorted or a sorted T cell fraction (not recorded which). All receptors come from a male donor with ankylosing spondylitis.

Of note for this clonotype: Without the conserved terminal phenylalanine or tryptophan, this CDR3 likely stems from a read error. The V and J genes are TRBV20-1 and TRBJ2-7; 8 bases align to TRBD2. The J segment lost 1 base and the V segment lost 4 bases, leaving 6 bases of the junction unmatched. Germline CDR1 DFQATT, CDR2 SNEGSKA (reference sequence). This CDR3 region has 14 residues. The CDR3 loop is CSAITSGYSYEQYS. CDR3 nucleotides: TGCAGTGCTATTACTAGCGGATATTCCTACGAGCAGTACTCC.

This clonotype was counted at least ten times. The genes are TRBV29-1 and TRBJ2-5, with D perhaps matching TRBD1 (6 bases). The V gene's germline CDR1 is SQVTM and CDR2 ANQGSEA. This CDR3 region has 16 residues. V was clipped by 3 bases and J by 1 base, with 18 bases between them. The CDR3 bases are TGCAGCGTTGAGGGGTTGACAGGAGCCTTCCAAGAGACCCAGTACTTC. It translates to CSVEGLTGAFQETQYF. The full variable domain, with the rest looked up from reference TRBV29-1 and TRBJ2-5, is SAVISQKPSRDICQRGTSLTIQCQVDSQVTMMFWYRQQPGQSLTLIATANQGSEATYESGFVIDKFPISRPNLTFSTLTVSNMSPEDSSIYLCSVEGLTGAFQETQYFGPGTRLLVL.

This clonotype was recorded at least ten times. This chain links TRBV29-1 with TRBJ2-3; D possibly corresponds to TRBD1 (6 bases). CDR1 and CDR2 from the germline V gene are SQVTM and ANQGSEA. The CDR3 is made up of 11 amino acids. CDR3 DNA: TGCGTAGGACAGAGCACAGATACGCAGTATTTT. Amino acids: CVGQSTDTQYF.

The chain employs TRBV10-3 and TRBJ2-2, with D tentatively TRBD2 (5 bases). The V gene lost 7 bases and the J gene lost 3 bases, with 12 bases spanning the gap. The CDR3 is 14 residues long. Germline CDR1 ENHRY, CDR2 SYGVKD. The CDR3 DNA is TGTGCCATCAAAGGTTTCGGGGACACCGGGGAGCTGTTTTTT. Encoded protein: CAIKGFGDTGELFF.

The chain links TRBV7-2 to TRBJ1-5; 10 nucleotides match TRBD1. Germline assignment: CDR1 SGHTA and CDR2 FQGNSA. V was clipped by 5 bases and J by 2 bases; unmatched bases: 24. The CDR3 is 22 amino acids. CDR3 region: CASSALGAAGQGRLLGNQPQHF. The CDR3 DNA is TGTGCCAGCAGCGCCCTTGGAGCTGCGGGACAGGGGAGGTTGTTGGGCAATCAGCCCCAGCATTTT.

A note on this clonotype: One junction end does not reproduce the germline sequence, and a read error may be involved. This rearrangement joins TRBV7-3 to TRBJ2-1; D is possibly TRBD1 (6 bases). CDR1 is SGHTA, CDR2 FQGTGA, per germline. This CDR3 region has 13 residues. CDR3 coding DNA: TGTGCCAGCAGCCCACAGGGCGACAAAGAGCAGTTCTTC. This gives the protein CASSPQGDKEQFF.

V and J are TRBV7-2 and TRBJ2-5; D gene uncertain. The ends were cut back, 4 bases at V and 2 bases at J, with 5 bases in the middle. The CDR3 consists of 12 residues. CDR1 and CDR2 (germline): SGHTA, FQGNSA. CDR3 DNA sequence: TGTGCCAGCAGCTACCAACAAGAGACCCAGTACTTC. Amino acid sequence: CASSYQQETQYF.

The chain carries TRBV28 and TRBJ2-7; D is ambiguous. This CDR3 contains 14 residues. Between the trimmed V and J ends, which lost 7 bases and 0 bases, there was a span of 13 bases. The V gene's germline CDR1 is MDHEN and CDR2 SYDVKM. The DNA for the CDR3 is TGTGCCAGCATAGGGTTGACATTCTCCTACGAGCAGTACTTC. It is translated as CASIGLTFSYEQYF.

This clonotype was seen a few times. This chain links TRBV6-5 with TRBJ2-2; D unclear. Germline CDR1 reads MNHEY; CDR2 reads SVGAGI. Trimming took 6 bases from V and 2 from J, leaving 4 bases between them. The CDR3 length is 12 residues. CDR3 sequence (DNA): TGTGCCAGCAGGGATAACACCGGGGAGCTGTTTTTT. Protein product: CASRDNTGELFF.

This chain joins TRBV7-9 and TRBJ2-1; D unclear. Germline CDR1 reads SEHNR; CDR2 reads FQNEAQ (reference sequence). Trimming shortened V by 7 bases and J by 1 base, and 11 bases separated the two germline ends. This CDR3 spans 14 amino acids. In DNA form, the CDR3 reads TGTGCCAGCACCCACGGGTCTTCCTACAATGAGCAGTTCTTC. This codes for CASTHGSSYNEQFF.

Ten or more counts support this clonotype. One junction end disagrees with the germline gene, perhaps due to a read error. The chain has TRBV5-1 and TRBJ1-2; D gene uncertain. This CDR3 is built from 12 residues. Germline lookup yields CDR1 SGHRS and CDR2 YFSETQ. In DNA form, the CDR3 reads TGCGCCAGCAGCTTGGAGGGCAGGACGTCTCGCTTC. Translation: CASSLEGRTSRF.

This clonotype was observed a few times. The rearrangement uses TRBV29-1 and TRBJ2-1; TRBD2 matches 11 bases. Looked up from germline, CDR1 is SQVTM and CDR2 is ANQGSEA. J lost 1 base, V lost 6 bases, and 5 bases had no gene match. The CDR3 has 15 residues. The DNA of the CDR3 is TGCAGCGTCGGGCCTAGCGGGGGGTCCTACAATGAGCAGTTCTTC. Protein product: CSVGPSGGSYNEQFF.

This clonotype was seen at least ten times. This rearrangement joins TRBV28 to TRBJ2-2; D gene uncertain. Germline CDR1 and CDR2: MDHEN and SYDVKM. The CDR3 loop spans 14 amino acids. V was pared by 3 bases and J by 0 bases, with 5 bases between. The CDR3 protein is CASSFPSNTGELFF. Here the CDR3 DNA reads TGTGCCAGCAGTTTTCCATCGAACACCGGGGAGCTGTTTTTT.

This clonotype occurred many times. The chain links TRBV3-1 to TRBJ1-1; D is uncertain. Trimming pared 3 bases from V and 3 bases from J, leaving 11 bases between. Looked up from germline, CDR1 is LGHDT and CDR2 is YNNKEL (reference sequence). The CDR3 contains 14 residues. The CDR3 DNA sequence: TGTGCCAGCAGCCACGAGGGAAGGGACACTGAAGCTTTCTTT. As protein: CASSHEGRDTEAFF.

The sample holds a few counts of this clonotype. The genes are TRBV6-5 and TRBJ2-1; the D gene is possibly TRBD2 (6 bases). CDR3 length equals 16 residues. Germline loops: CDR1 MNHEY, CDR2 SVGAGI. Trimming left V 0 bases short and J 5 bases short, with 14 bases between. The CDR3 spells CASSYSAGQRDNEQFF. CDR3 DNA sequence: TGTGCCAGCAGTTACTCTGCGGGCCAGCGGGACAATGAGCAGTTCTTC.

This clonotype was seen many times. V and J are TRBV7-9 and TRBJ2-1; TRBD2 aligns across 8 bases. The V gene end was trimmed by 1 base and the J gene end by 5 bases; junction bases not matched to a gene: 1. The CDR3 consists of 14 residues. Per the germline V gene, CDR1 is SEHNR and CDR2 is FQNEAQ (reference sequence). DNA for the CDR3: TGTGCCAGCAGCTTAGTACTAGCGGACAATGAGCAGTTCTTC. It encodes CASSLVLADNEQFF. Filled out from reference TRBV7-9 and TRBJ2-1, the complete variable domain reads DTGVSQNPRHKITKRGQNVTFRCDPISEHNRLYWYRQTLGQGPEFLTYFQNEAQLEKSRLLSDRFSAERPKGSFSTLEIQRTEQGDSAMYLCASSLVLADNEQFFGPGTRLTVL.

This clonotype was seen repeatedly, ten times or more. The chain joins TRBV4-3 to TRBJ2-7, with D tentatively TRBD1 (5 bases). Between the trimmed V and J ends, which lost 1 base and 4 bases, there was a span of 14 bases. Germline loops: CDR1 LGHNA, CDR2 YSLEER. This CDR3 is built from 15 residues. The CDR3 protein is CASSQGLRRGYEQYF. The CDR3 DNA follows: TGCGCCAGCAGCCAAGGCCTGAGAAGGGGTTACGAGCAGTACTTC.

The chain carries TRBV14 and TRBJ2-7; the match to TRBD1 covers 8 bases. Looked up from germline, CDR1 is SGHDN and CDR2 is FVKESK. This CDR3 has 18 amino acids. V trimming: 3 bases; J trimming: 6 bases; junction bases outside the gene matches: 19. The DNA for the CDR3 is TGTGCCAGCAGCCACCGGACAGGGATAGGGAGGATGAGCACCGAGCAGTACTTC. Amino acids: CASSHRTGIGRMSTEQYF.

The CDR3 loop reads CASSVGGTTYEQYF. CDR3 in DNA: TGTGCCAGCAGCGTAGGGGGGACCACCTACGAGCAGTACTTC. V is TRBV9 and J is TRBJ2-7; either TRBD1 or TRBD2 may supply D (5 bases each). V was cut by 0 bases and J by 2 bases, with 9 bases left in between. This CDR3 is 14 amino acids long. Germline CDR1 is SGDLS and CDR2 is YYNGEE.